These T cell receptor beta chains were read from a single sample in a study of T-cell memory formation after mild COVID-19. MiXCR, applied by TCRdb to the 5' RACE reads, yields one record per CDR3 protein. The repertoire includes some 100,000 distinct CDR3 sequences, roughly 11% of them detected once, and 40% sits in the top ten. Sequenced material: PBMCs or a T cell subset sorted from them (not recorded which). Receptors originate from a young man who had mild COVID-19 (a few samples of this study predate the infection). Cell type and time point are not known. Both conserved end residues are part of each CDR3. Each record gives: CDR3 protein, V gene.

CASSQESRTGVDYEQYF,TRBV4-3
CASSPLSWGDTQYF,TRBV12-3/TRBV12-4
CASSLGANEQYF,TRBV7-2
CASSQEQGVLETQYF,TRBV4-1
CASSLDFTGELFF,TRBV7-2
CASSLVTALSLYTQYF,TRBV7-9
CASSLDVEGHNEQFF,TRBV5-1
CASSLVGASGETQYF,TRBV11-2
CATQGGRGNYGYTF,TRBV15
CASSSGTGELFF,TRBV12-3/TRBV12-4
CSVEGWRGSEETQYF,TRBV29-1
CASSPSWVTSGYNEQFF,TRBV18
CASSQEGRSTDTQYF,TRBV4-1
CASSYPTGSRETQYF,TRBV6-5
CSAGQTNTGELFF,TRBV29-1
CASSPGTGDGIQYF,TRBV9
CSVSETDLSYTF,TRBV29-1
CSARDPGTNTEAFF,TRBV20-1
CASSQADRNNSPLHF,TRBV4-1
CASSQDGSSGPDTQYF,TRBV4-1
CASSAVRGNEQFF,TRBV7-2
CASSFLQGAAQDEAFF,TRBV7-2
CASSVGGFTEAFF,TRBV9
CSASRQGSEKLFF,TRBV20-1
CASSGTGILGQPQHF,TRBV19
CASSQEAYNEQFF,TRBV4-3
CASSLIGPLGGATRETQYF,TRBV7-3
CASSGDSDTQYF,TRBV11-3
CSVELKDYEQYF,TRBV29-1